The 22 T cell receptor beta chains presented below share a single source sample, sequenced in a study of blood T cell repertoires in COVID-19. The table came from immunoSEQ multiplex PCR; TCRdb's copy has only in-frame clones and leaves some out. Of about 240,000 clones listed, 75% to 90% were seen once; the top ten hold approximately 4.1%. The specimen was PBMCs or T cells enriched from blood (not recorded which). These receptors were obtained from a woman in her twenties or thirties who had recovered from COVID-19.

J is TRBJ1-2 and V is TRBV7-3, with 8 bases matching TRBD1. Germline trimming cut 2 bases from V and 4 bases from J; bases unmatched to any gene: 6. Germline CDR1 SGHTA, CDR2 FQGTGA. The CDR3 runs to 15 residues. This CDR3 reads CASSLAGGSSYGYTF. For the CDR3, the DNA is TGTGCCAGCAGCTTAGCAGGGGGCAGTAGCTATGGCTACACCTTC.

This chain uses TRBV6-5 with TRBJ1-2; weak D call: TRBD1 (5 bases). The CDR3 loop spans 12 amino acids. Germline V CDR1 and CDR2: MNHEY, SVGAGI. Trimming removed 7 bases at V and 8 bases at J, with 14 bases between. The DNA of the CDR3 is TGTGCCAGCACCCAAGGGACTGGAGGCTACACCTTC. This codes for CASTQGTGGYTF.

This clone was counted once. The V and J genes are TRBV3-1 (or the pseudogene TRBV3-2) and TRBJ2-3; 10 bases agree with TRBD2. This CDR3 region has 17 residues. Per the germline V gene, CDR1 is LGHDT and CDR2 is YNNKEL (reference sequence). Unmatched junction bases numbered 8, after V lost 0 bases and J lost 5 bases. CDR3 region: CASSQDASGSIRDTQYF. The CDR3 DNA reads as TGTGCCAGCAGCCAAGATGCTAGCGGGAGCATCAGAGATACGCAGTATTTT.

The chain is built from TRBV7-3 and TRBJ2-3; D is uncertain. Germline V gives CDR1 SGHTA, CDR2 FQGTGA. The CDR3 runs 11 residues. V lost 3 bases and J lost 6, with 4 bases in between. The CDR3 sequence is CASSLEDTQYF. CDR3 bases: TGTGCCAGCAGCTTGGAGGATACGCAGTATTTT.

The rearrangement links TRBV28 to TRBJ1-1; TRBD1 is a possible D gene (6 bases). The CDR3 is made up of 14 amino acids. CDR1 MDHEN and CDR2 SYDVKM come from the germline V gene. Deletions cut 5 bases from V and 6 bases from J, with 16 bases between. Here the CDR3 DNA reads TGTGCCAGCAGTCTTACCACAGGGAGGGCTGAAGCTTTCTTT. It codes for CASSLTTGRAEAFF.

This rearrangement joins TRBV27 to TRBJ2-3; TRBD1 aligns across 8 bases. There are 15 residues in the CDR3. After removal of 5 bases from V and 2 bases from J, the junction contained 6 bases not matched to a gene. Germline V gene sequence: CDR1 MNHEY, CDR2 SMNVEV (reference sequence). CDR3 bases: TGTGCCAGCAGTCTCCAGGGGGCCCTCACAGATACGCAGTATTTT. Translating gives CASSLQGALTDTQYF.

The V call is TRBV13, the J call TRBJ2-3; 7 nucleotides line up with TRBD1. The germline CDR1 and CDR2 sequences are PRHDT and FYEKMQ (reference sequence). V was clipped by 5 bases and J by 0 bases; unmatched bases: 5. The CDR3 loop spans 15 amino acids. CDR3 sequence (DNA): TGTGCCAGCAGCCCGACAGGGAGTAGCACAGATACGCAGTATTTT. This codes for CASSPTGSSTDTQYF.

V is TRBV28 and J is TRBJ2-5; TRBD2 matches 9 bases. The CDR3 is made up of 18 amino acids. After removal of 1 base from V and 2 bases from J, the junction contained 11 bases not matched to a gene. CDR1 is MDHEN and CDR2 is SYDVKM in the germline V gene. The CDR3 DNA reads as TGTGCCAGCAGTTTATCCGCGGGAGGGCCGACAAAACAAGAGACCCAGTACTTC. The encoded protein is CASSLSAGGPTKQETQYF.

The rearrangement joins TRBV5-1 to TRBJ1-4, with D possibly TRBD1 on 5 matching bases. Germline V gene sequence: CDR1 SGHRS, CDR2 YFSETQ. CDR3 size: 14 residues. V gave up 3 bases and J gave up 7 bases, with 13 bases separating them. The CDR3 is CASSYKGSGEKLFF. For the CDR3, the DNA is TGCGCCAGCAGCTATAAGGGGTCGGGTGAAAAACTGTTTTTT.

This clone appeared a few times. The J gene is TRBJ2-5, the V gene TRBV4-2; 10 nucleotides line up with TRBD1. Germline CDR1 LGHNA, CDR2 YNFKEQ. This CDR3 has 16 residues. V lost 1 base and J lost 4; bases outside the gene matches: 6. CDR3 region: CASSQGTGTGVETQYF. Written as DNA, the CDR3 is TGTGCCAGCAGCCAAGGCACCGGGACAGGGGTAGAGACCCAGTACTTC.

The genes are TRBV4-3 and TRBJ2-1; D ambiguous. The CDR3 sequence is 17 residues long. In germline, CDR1 is LGHNA, CDR2 YSLEER. V dropped 2 bases and J dropped 0 bases, with 14 bases sitting between them. CDR3 sequence: CASSQTPRPNSYNEQFF. The CDR3 nucleotides are TGCGCCAGCAGCCAAACTCCTAGGCCTAACTCCTACAATGAGCAGTTCTTC.

The genes are TRBV28 and TRBJ1-1, with D unresolved. The germline V and J ends were trimmed by 8 bases and 3 bases, with 25 bases remaining between them. CDR1 MDHEN and CDR2 SYDVKM come from the germline V gene. This CDR3 has 17 amino acids. CDR3 nucleotides: TGTGCCAGCTCCCTGCCCCTCGTCTCAACTAGGGACACTGAAGCTTTCTTT. Protein sequence: CASSLPLVSTRDTEAFF.

This chain joins TRBV6-4 and TRBJ1-5; D not resolved. Germline V gene data show CDR1 as MRHNA and CDR2 as SNTAGT. CDR3 size: 18 residues. Deletions cut 8 bases from V and 0 bases from J, with 23 bases between. CDR3 nucleotides: TGTGCCAGCGGCCTTCCTTCCAGCAACCCGGGTAGCAATCAGCCCCAGCATTTT. This translates into CASGLPSSNPGSNQPQHF.

The V and J genes are TRBV18 and TRBJ2-6; 9 nucleotides match TRBD2. This CDR3 contains 20 residues. CDR1 is KGHSH, CDR2 LQKENI, per germline. V shed 3 bases, J shed 0 bases, and the junction held 12 bases outside the gene matches. The CDR3 region has the DNA TGTGCCAGCTCACCTTGGCGGGAGGGCCAAGGAGGCTCTGGGGCCAACGTCCTGACTTTC. Residues: CASSPWREGQGGSGANVLTF.

DNA for the CDR3: TGTGCCTGGAGTGTAACGGGAGGCACAGATACGCAGTATTTT. It encodes CAWSVTGGTDTQYF. The rearrangement joins TRBV30 to TRBJ2-3; tentative D call: TRBD2 (6 bases). The CDR3 totals 14 residues. Germline lookup yields CDR1 GTSNPN and CDR2 SVGIG (reference sequence). V dropped 0 bases and J dropped 1 base, with 8 bases sitting between them.

V gene TRBV7-2 combines with J gene TRBJ1-2; a weak D match, TRBD1 (5 bases). The V end was cut by 7 bases, the J end by 5 bases, with 23 bases between. The CDR3 covers 16 residues. Germline values: CDR1 SGHTA, CDR2 FQGNSA. The CDR3 DNA follows: TGTGCCAGCACCCCCGGGGGTTCTTTAAAGGTTTATGGCTACACCTTC. Translated, it gives CASTPGGSLKVYGYTF.

The count of this clone is one. The DNA for the CDR3 is TGTGCCAGCAGTCGACAGGGGGTGGGCGAGCAGTACTTC. Encoded protein: CASSRQGVGEQYF. The chain links TRBV6-2 or TRBV6-3 to TRBJ2-7; 9 bases line up with TRBD1. Per germline, CDR1 MNHEY and CDR2 SVGEGT. The CDR3 extends over 13 amino acids. The V segment lost 5 bases and the J segment 6 bases; nucleotides outside the gene matches: 5.

This CDR3 is CASSRTGTVYNEQFF. CDR3 bases: TGTGCCAGCAGTCGTACCGGGACAGTCTACAATGAGCAGTTCTTC. V and J are TRBV6-5 and TRBJ2-1; 7 positions match TRBD1. This CDR3 contains 15 residues. Losses at the gene ends were 5 bases for V and 3 bases for J; bases not matched to a gene: 7. CDR1 and CDR2 (germline): MNHEY, SVGAGI.

The J gene is TRBJ1-1, the V gene TRBV11-2; D remains unclear. Germline V gene data show CDR1 as SGHAT and CDR2 as FQNNGV. The CDR3 extends over 14 amino acids. V lost 1 base to trimming and J lost 10 bases, with 16 bases between them. DNA for the CDR3: TGTGCCAGCAGCTTAGTGCGACGGGGAGAGGGAGCTTTCTTT. This encodes CASSLVRRGEGAFF. Variable domain in full (rest from reference TRBV11-2 and TRBJ1-1): EAGVAQSPRYKIIEKRQSVAFWCNPISGHATLYWYQQILGQGPKLLIQFQNNGVVDDSQLPKDRFSAERLKGVDSTLKIQPAKLEDSAVYLCASSLVRRGEGAFFGQGTRLTVV.

CDR3 region: CASSLRGTGTGTEAFF. CDR3 in DNA: TGTGCCAGCAGTTTACGGGGGACAGGGACGGGCACTGAAGCTTTCTTT. The V gene is TRBV28, the J gene TRBJ1-1, with 9 bases fitting TRBD1. CDR3 length: 16 residues. J lost 4 bases, V lost 2 bases, and 8 bases had no gene match. Per germline, CDR1 MDHEN and CDR2 SYDVKM.

This clone was detected a few times. The CDR3 loop reads CASSRLLGDRTLSGNTIYF. Here the CDR3 DNA reads TGCGCCAGCAGCCGGCTCCTGGGAGACAGGACCCTGTCTGGAAACACCATATATTTT. The chain couples TRBV4-1 to TRBJ1-3, with D maybe TRBD1 (6 bases). Germline loops: CDR1 MGHRA, CDR2 YSYEKL. This CDR3 region has 19 residues. V was trimmed by 4 bases and J by 1 base, leaving 23 bases between them.

The chain uses TRBV5-1 and TRBJ1-2, with a tentative D call TRBD1 (6 bases). The germline V gene has CDR1 SGHRS and CDR2 YFSETQ. The CDR3 runs 15 residues. Trimming took off 5 bases at V and 4 bases at J, with 18 bases between the two ends. The CDR3 nucleotides read TGCGCCAGCAGACCTGAGGGGGTGGGGACCTATGGCTACACCTTC. This translates into CASRPEGVGTYGYTF.